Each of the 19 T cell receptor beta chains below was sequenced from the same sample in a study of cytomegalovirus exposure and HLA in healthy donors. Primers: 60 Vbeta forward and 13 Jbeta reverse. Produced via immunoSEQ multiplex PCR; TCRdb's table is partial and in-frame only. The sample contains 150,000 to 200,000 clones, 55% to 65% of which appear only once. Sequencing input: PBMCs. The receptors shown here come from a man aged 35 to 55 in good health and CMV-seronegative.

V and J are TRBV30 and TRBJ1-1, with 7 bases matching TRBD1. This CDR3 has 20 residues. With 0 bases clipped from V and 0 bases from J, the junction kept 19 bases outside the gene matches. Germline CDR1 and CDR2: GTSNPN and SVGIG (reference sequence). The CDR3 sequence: CAWSVQGTVTFRAMNTEAFF. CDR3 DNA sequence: TGTGCCTGGAGTGTACAAGGGACAGTTACTTTTCGGGCCATGAACACTGAAGCTTTCTTT.

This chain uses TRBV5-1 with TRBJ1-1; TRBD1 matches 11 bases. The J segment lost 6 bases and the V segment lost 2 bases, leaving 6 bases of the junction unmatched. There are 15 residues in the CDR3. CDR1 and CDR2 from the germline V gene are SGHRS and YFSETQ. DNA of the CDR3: TGCGCCAGCAGCTTAGGGACAGGGGGGTTCCCTGAAGCTTTCTTT. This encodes CASSLGTGGFPEAFF.

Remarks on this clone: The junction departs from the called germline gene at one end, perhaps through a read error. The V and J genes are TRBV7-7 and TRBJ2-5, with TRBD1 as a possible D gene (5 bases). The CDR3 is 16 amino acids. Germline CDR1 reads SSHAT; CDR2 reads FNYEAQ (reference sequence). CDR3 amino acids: CASSLGAETYQETQYF. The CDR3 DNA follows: TGTGCTAGCAGCTTAGGGGCAGAAACTTATCAAGAGACCCAGTACTTC.

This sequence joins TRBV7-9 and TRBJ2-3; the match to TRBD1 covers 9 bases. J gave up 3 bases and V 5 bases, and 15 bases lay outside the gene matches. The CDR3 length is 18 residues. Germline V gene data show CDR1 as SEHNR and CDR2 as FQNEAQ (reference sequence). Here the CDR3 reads CASSQPGQGGLGTDTQYF. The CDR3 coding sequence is TGTGCCAGCAGCCAACCGGGACAGGGAGGTCTCGGGACAGATACGCAGTATTTT.

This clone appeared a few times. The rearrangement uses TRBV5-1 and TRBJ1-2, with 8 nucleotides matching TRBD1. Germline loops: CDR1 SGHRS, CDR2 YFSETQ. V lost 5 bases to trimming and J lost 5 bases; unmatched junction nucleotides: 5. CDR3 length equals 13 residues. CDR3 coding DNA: TGCGCCAGCAGTCAGACAGGGGATTATGGCTACACCTTC. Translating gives CASSQTGDYGYTF. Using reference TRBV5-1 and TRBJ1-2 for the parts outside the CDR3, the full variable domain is KAGVTQTPRYLIKTRGQQVTLSCSPISGHRSVSWYQQTPGQGLQFLFEYFSETQRNKGNFPGRFSGRQFSNSRSEMNVSTLELGDSALYLCASSQTGDYGYTFGSGTRLTVV.

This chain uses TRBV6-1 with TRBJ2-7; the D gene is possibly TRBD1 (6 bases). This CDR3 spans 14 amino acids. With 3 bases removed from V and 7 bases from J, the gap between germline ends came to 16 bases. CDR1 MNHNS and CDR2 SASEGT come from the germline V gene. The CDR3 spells CASSENPGQSEQYF. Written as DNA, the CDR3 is TGTGCCAGCAGTGAGAATCCGGGACAAAGTGAGCAGTACTTC.

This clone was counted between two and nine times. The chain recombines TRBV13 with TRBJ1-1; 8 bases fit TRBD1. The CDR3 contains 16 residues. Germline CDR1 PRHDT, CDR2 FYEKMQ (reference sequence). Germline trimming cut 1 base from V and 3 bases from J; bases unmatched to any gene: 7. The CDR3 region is CASSLVGTGKYTEAFF. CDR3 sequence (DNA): TGTGCCAGCAGCTTAGTGGGGACAGGTAAGTACACTGAAGCTTTCTTT.

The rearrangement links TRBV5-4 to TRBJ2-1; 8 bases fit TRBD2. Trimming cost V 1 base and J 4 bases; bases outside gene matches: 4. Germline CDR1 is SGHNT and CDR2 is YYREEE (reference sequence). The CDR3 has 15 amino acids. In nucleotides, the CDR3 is TGTGCCAGCAGCTTGAAGACTAGCGCGTACAATGAGCAGTTCTTC. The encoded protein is CASSLKTSAYNEQFF.

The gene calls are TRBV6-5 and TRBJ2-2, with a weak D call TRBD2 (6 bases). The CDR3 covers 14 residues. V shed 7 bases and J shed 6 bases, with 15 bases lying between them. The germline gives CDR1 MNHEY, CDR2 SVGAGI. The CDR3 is CASNGAGRPGELFF. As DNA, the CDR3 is TGTGCCAGCAACGGGGCAGGGAGGCCCGGGGAGCTGTTTTTT.

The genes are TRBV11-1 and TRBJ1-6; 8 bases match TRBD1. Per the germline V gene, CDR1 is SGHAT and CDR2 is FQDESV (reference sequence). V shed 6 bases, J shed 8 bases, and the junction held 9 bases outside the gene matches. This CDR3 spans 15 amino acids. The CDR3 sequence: CASRPTGVVHSPLHF. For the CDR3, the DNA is TGTGCCAGCAGACCGACAGGGGTAGTGCATTCACCCCTCCACTTT. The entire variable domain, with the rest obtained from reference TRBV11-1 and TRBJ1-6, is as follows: EAEVAQSPRYKITEKSQAVAFWCDPISGHATLYWYRQILGQGPELLVQFQDESVVDDSQLPKDRFSAERLKGVDSTLKIQPAELGDSAMYLCASRPTGVVHSPLHFGNGTRLTVT.

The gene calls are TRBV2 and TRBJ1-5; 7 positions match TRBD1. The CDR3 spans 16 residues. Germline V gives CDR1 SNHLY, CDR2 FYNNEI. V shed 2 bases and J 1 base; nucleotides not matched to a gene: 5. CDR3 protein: CASSEFGRGSNQPQHF. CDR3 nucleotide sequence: TGTGCCAGCAGTGAATTTGGCAGGGGGAGCAATCAGCCCCAGCATTTT.

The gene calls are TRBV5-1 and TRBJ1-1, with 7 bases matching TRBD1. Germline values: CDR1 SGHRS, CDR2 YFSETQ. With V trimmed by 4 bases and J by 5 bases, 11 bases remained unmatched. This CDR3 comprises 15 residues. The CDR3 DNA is TGCGCCAGCAGCGGGGGCCGACAGGGTGGGACTGAAGCTTTCTTT. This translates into CASSGGRQGGTEAFF. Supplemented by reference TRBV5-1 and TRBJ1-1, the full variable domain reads KAGVTQTPRYLIKTRGQQVTLSCSPISGHRSVSWYQQTPGQGLQFLFEYFSETQRNKGNFPGRFSGRQFSNSRSEMNVSTLELGDSALYLCASSGGRQGGTEAFFGQGTRLTVV.

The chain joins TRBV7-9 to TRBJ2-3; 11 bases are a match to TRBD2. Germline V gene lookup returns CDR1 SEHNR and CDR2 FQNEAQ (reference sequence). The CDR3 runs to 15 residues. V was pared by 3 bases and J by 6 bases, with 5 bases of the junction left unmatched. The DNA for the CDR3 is TGTGCCAGCAGCTTTAGCGGGGGGGCCGTCGATACGCAGTATTTT. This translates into CASSFSGGAVDTQYF.

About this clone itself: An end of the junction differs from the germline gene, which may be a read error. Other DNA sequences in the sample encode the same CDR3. DNA of the CDR3: TGTGCCAGCAGCTTGGACAGGGTGGCTGGAAACACCATATATTTT. Translating it yields CASSLDRVAGNTIYF. The J gene is TRBJ1-3, the V gene TRBV5-1; the match to TRBD1 covers 8 bases. This CDR3 has 15 amino acids. CDR1 and CDR2 from the germline V gene are SGHRS and YFSETQ.

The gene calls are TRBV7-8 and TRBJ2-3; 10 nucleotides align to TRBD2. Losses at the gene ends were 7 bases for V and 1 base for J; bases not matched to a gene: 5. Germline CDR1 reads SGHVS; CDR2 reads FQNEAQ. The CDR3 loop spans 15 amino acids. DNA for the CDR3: TGTGCCAGCATGAGAAGCGGGGGGGGCACAGATACGCAGTATTTT. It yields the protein CASMRSGGGTDTQYF.

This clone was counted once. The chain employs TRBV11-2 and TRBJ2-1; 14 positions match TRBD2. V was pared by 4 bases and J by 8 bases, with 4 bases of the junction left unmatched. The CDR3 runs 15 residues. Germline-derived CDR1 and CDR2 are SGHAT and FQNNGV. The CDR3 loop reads CASSSGLAGDHEQFF. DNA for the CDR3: TGTGCCAGCAGCTCGGGACTAGCGGGAGACCATGAGCAGTTCTTC. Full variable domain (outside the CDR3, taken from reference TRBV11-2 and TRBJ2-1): EAGVAQSPRYKIIEKRQSVAFWCNPISGHATLYWYQQILGQGPKLLIQFQNNGVVDDSQLPKDRFSAERLKGVDSTLKIQPAKLEDSAVYLCASSSGLAGDHEQFFGPGTRLTVL.

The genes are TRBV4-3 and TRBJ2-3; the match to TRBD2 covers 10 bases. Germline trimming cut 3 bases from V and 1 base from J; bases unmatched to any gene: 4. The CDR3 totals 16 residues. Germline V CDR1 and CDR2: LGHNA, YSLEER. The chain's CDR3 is CASSHTSGGGTDTQYF. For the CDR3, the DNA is TGCGCCAGCAGCCACACCAGCGGGGGGGGCACAGATACGCAGTATTTT.

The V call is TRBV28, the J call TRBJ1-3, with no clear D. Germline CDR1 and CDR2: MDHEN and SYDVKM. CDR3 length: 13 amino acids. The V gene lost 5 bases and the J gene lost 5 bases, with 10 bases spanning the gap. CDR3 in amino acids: CASSPRLRNTIYF. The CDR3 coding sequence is TGTGCCAGCAGTCCGAGGTTAAGAAACACCATATATTTT.

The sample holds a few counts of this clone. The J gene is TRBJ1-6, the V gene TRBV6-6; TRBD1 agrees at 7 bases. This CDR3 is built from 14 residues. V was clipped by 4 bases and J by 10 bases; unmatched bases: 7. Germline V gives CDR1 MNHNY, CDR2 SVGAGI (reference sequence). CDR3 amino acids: CASSLTGTISPLHF. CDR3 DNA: TGTGCCAGCAGTTTGACAGGGACCATCTCACCCCTCCACTTT.